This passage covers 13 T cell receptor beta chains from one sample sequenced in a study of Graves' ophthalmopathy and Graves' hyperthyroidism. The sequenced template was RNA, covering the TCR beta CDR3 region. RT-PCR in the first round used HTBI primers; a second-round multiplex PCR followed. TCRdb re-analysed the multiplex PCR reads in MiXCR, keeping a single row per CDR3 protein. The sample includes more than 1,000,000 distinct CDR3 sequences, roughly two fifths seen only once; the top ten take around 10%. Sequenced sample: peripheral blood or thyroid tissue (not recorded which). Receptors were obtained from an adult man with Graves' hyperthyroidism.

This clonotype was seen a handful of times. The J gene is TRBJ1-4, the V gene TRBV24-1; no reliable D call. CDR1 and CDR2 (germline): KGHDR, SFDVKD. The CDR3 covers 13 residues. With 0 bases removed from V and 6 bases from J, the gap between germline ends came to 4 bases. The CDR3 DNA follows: TGTGCCACCAGTGATTTGGACGATGAAAAACTGTTTTTT. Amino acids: CATSDLDDEKLFF.

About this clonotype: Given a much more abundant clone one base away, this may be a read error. This chain's CDR3 is CASSYGRGVEAFF. DNA of the CDR3: TGTGCCAGCAGTTATGGCAGGGGCGTTGAAGCTTTCTTT. The chain has TRBV6-1 and TRBJ1-1, with TRBD1 as a possible D gene (6 bases). The germline V gene encodes CDR1 MNHNS and CDR2 SASEGT. The germline V and J ends were trimmed by 5 bases and 7 bases, with 14 bases remaining between them. The CDR3 has 13 amino acids.

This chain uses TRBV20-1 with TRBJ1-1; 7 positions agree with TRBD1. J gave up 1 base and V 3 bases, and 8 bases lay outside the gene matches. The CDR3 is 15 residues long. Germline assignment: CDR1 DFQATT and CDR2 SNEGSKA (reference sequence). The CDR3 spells CSARAAGQWNTEAFF. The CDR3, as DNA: TGCAGTGCTAGGGCCGCGGGACAGTGGAACACTGAAGCTTTCTTT.

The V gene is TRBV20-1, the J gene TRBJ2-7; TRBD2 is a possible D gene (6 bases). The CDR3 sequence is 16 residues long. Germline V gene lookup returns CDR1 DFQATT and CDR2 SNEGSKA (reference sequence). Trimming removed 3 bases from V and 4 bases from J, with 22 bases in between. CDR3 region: CSARSFEAGGGYEQYF. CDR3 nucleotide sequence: TGCAGTGCTAGGTCGTTTGAGGCGGGTGGGGGGTACGAGCAGTACTTC.

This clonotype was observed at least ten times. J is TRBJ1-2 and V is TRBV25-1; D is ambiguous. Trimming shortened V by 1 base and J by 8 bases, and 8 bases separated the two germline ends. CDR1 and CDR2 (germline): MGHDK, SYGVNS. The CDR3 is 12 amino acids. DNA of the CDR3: TGTGCCAGCAGTGAATTTGCCGGGGGCTACACCTTC. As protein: CASSEFAGGYTF.

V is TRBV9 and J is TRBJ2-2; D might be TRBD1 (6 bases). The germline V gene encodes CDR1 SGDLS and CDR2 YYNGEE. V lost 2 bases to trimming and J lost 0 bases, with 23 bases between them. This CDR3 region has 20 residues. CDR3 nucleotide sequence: TGTGCCAGCAGCGTTGCTCTCTCGGGGACAAAACCTTCGAACACCGGGGAGCTGTTTTTT. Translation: CASSVALSGTKPSNTGELFF. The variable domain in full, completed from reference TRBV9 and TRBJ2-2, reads DSGVTQTPKHLITATGQRVTLRCSPRSGDLSVYWYQQSLDQGLQFLIQYYNGEERAKGNILERFSAQQFPDLHSELNLSSLELGDSALYFCASSVALSGTKPSNTGELFFGEGSRLTVL.

Here the CDR3 reads CASSQGTDRESSYEQYF. In DNA, the CDR3 is TGTGCCAGCAGCCAAGGAACGGACAGGGAGAGCTCCTACGAGCAGTACTTC. The chain recombines TRBV4-2 with TRBJ2-7, with 8 bases aligning to TRBD1. The length of the CDR3 is 17 residues. After removal of 1 base from V and 0 bases from J, the junction contained 8 bases not matched to a gene. CDR1 LGHNA and CDR2 YNFKEQ come from the germline V gene.

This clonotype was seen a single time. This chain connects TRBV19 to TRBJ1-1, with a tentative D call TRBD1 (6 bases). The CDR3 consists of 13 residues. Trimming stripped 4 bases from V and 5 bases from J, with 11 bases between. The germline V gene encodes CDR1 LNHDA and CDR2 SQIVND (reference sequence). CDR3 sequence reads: CASSTNRVTEAFF. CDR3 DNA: TGTGCCAGTAGTACAAACAGGGTAACTGAAGCTTTCTTT.

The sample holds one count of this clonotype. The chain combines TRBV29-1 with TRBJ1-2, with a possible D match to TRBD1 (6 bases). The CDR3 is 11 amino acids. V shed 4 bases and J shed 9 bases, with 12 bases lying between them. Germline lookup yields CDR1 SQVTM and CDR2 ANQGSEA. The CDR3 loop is CSVGGDTSYTF. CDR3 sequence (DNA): TGCAGCGTTGGTGGGGACACTAGCTACACCTTC.

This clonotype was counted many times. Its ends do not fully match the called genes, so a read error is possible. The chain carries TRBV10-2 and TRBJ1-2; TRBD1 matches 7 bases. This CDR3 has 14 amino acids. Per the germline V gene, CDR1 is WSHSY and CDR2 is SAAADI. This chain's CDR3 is CASSSPDRVHGYTF. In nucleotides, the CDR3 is TGTGCCAGCAGTTCCCCCGACAGGGTCCATGGCTACACCTTC.

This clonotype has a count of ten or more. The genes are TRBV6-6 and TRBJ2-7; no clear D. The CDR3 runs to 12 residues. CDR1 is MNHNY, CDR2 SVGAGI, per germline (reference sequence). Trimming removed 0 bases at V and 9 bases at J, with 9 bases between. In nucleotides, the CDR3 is TGTGCCAGCAGTTACTCGGAGTACCGGCAGTACTTC. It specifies CASSYSEYRQYF.

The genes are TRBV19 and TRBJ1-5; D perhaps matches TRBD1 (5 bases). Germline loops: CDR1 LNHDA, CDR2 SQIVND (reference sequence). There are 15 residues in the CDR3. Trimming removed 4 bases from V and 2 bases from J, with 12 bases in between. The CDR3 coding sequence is TGTGCCAGTAGTAGGCAGGGTGGTGGCAATCAGCCCCAGCATTTT. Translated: CASSRQGGGNQPQHF.

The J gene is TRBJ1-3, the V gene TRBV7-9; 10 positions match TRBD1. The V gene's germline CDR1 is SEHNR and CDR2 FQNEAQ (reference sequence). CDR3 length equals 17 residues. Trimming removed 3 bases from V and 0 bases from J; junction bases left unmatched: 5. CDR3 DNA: TGTGCCAGCAGCTTGGGACAGGGGTCTCTCTCTGGAAACACCATATATTTT. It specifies CASSLGQGSLSGNTIYF.